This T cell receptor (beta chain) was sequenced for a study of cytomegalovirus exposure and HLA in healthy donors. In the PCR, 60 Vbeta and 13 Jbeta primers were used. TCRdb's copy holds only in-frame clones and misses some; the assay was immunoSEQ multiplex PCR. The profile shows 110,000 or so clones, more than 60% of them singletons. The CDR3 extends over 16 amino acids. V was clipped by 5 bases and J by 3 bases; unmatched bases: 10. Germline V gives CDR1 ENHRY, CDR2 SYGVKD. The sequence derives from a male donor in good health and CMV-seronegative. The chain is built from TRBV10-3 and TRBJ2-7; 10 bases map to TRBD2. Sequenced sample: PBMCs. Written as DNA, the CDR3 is TGTGCCATCAGTACTACGGGACTAGCGAGGGACTACGAGCAGTACTTC. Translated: CAISTTGLARDYEQYF.